This T cell receptor (beta chain) was recovered during a study of T-cell memory formation after mild COVID-19. In the study overall: TCR clusters mostly belonged to single donors. Study results and limitations: Pre-infection memory harbored some responding clones, suggesting cross-reactive memory joined. The main location of contracting CD4+ clones was CM and EM, and that of contracting CD8+ clones was EMRA.

Note on this clonotype: Its antigen is not identified.

TCRdb independently ran MiXCR on the 5' RACE reads; one entry per CDR3 protein. Seen here are around 310,000 distinct CDR3 sequences, more than 15% observed once, and the top ten hold approximately 20%. Specimen: PBMCs or a T cell subset sorted from them (not recorded which). The clonotype originates from a man aged 18 to 29 who had mild COVID-19 (a few samples of this study predate the infection). Cell type and time point are not known.

The CDR3 region is CASSQDLRVMGQGFDGYTF. The CDR3 nucleotides are TGCGCCAGCAGCCAAGATCTTCGGGTTATGGGACAGGGATTTGATGGCTACACCTTC. The chain employs TRBV4-3 and TRBJ1-2, with 9 bases matching TRBD1. Germline-derived CDR1 and CDR2 are LGHNA and YSLEER. J lost 6 bases, V lost 0 bases, and 17 bases had no gene match. This CDR3 has 19 amino acids.